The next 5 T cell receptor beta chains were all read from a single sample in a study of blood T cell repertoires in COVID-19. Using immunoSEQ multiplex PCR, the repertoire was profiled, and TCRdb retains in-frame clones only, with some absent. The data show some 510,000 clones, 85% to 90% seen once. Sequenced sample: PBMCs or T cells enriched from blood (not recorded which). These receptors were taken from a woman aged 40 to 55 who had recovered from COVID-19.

This chain's CDR3 is CASSRIPSGRSAGDEQFF. The CDR3 DNA sequence: TGTGCCAGCAGCCGAATCCCCAGCGGGAGATCGGCTGGGGATGAGCAGTTCTTC. The V and J genes are TRBV7-9 and TRBJ2-1; 8 bases map to TRBD2. The CDR3 loop spans 18 amino acids. V gave up 5 bases and J gave up 8 bases; unmatched junction bases: 20. Germline V gene data show CDR1 as SEHNR and CDR2 as FQNEAQ (reference sequence).

The CDR3 reads CASSQTSSQRSYNEQFF. CDR3 coding DNA: TGCGCCAGCAGCCAAACCTCTAGCCAGCGCTCCTACAATGAGCAGTTCTTC. The chain combines TRBV4-3 with TRBJ2-1, with D possibly matching TRBD2 (5 bases). This CDR3 is built from 17 residues. Germline assignment: CDR1 LGHNA and CDR2 YSLEER. Trimming shortened V by 2 bases and J by 0 bases, and 14 bases separated the two germline ends.

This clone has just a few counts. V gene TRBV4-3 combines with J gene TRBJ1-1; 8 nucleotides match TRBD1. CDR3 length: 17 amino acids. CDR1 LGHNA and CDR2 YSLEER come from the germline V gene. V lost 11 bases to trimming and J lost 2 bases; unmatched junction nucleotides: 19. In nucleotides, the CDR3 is TGCGCCCCAACCTTGGGATTGACAGGGGCCCCAAACACTGAAGCTTTCTTT. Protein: CAPTLGLTGAPNTEAFF.

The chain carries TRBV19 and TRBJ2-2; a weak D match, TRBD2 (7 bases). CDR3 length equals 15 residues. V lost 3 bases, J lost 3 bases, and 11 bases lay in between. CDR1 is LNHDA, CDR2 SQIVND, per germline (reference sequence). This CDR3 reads CASSIAGAYTGELFF. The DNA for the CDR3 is TGTGCCAGTAGTATTGCGGGGGCGTACACCGGGGAGCTGTTTTTT.

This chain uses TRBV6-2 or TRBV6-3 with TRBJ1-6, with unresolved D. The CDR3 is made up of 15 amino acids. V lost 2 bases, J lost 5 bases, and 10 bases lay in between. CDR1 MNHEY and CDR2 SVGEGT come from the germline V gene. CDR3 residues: CASSYAWLDNSPLHF. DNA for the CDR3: TGTGCCAGCAGTTACGCTTGGCTCGATAATTCACCCCTCCACTTT.